This T cell receptor (beta chain) was retrieved from a study of shared clonotypes between healthy human individuals. Method: immunoSEQ multiplex PCR; TCRdb's copy keeps in-frame clones and lacks some. The sample lists fewer than 1.4 million clones; about 84% were seen once. Study-level points and caveats: Naive subsets generally exceeded memory subsets in estimated richness. In four donors, 4.5% to 5.5% of naive CD4 clonotypes appeared in common.

The sample holds one count of this clone. What it binds is not known. The specimen was memory CD4+ T cells from PBMCs. Specified subset: CD45RA-negative fraction. The receptor was isolated from a man between 18 and 29 years old in good health. Some clones in this sample may be carry-over from other donors' samples.

CDR3 DNA: TGTGCCAGCAGCCCCGGGACTAGCGGGGATCAAGAGACCCAGTACTTC. Residues: CASSPGTSGDQETQYF. The V gene is TRBV5-4, the J gene TRBJ2-5, with 13 bases aligning to TRBD2. CDR1 is SGHNT, CDR2 YYREEE, per germline (reference sequence). The J segment lost 2 bases and the V segment lost 4 bases, leaving 5 bases of the junction unmatched. This CDR3 has 16 residues.